This is a list of T cell receptor beta chains from one sample in a study of CD8+ T cells in alopecia areata. TCRdb's table, derived via immunoSEQ multiplex PCR, lists solely in-frame clones and lacks some. The data contain approximately 200,000 clones, roughly three fifths of them singletons. The input for sequencing was CD4+ T cells sorted from blood, taken at week 4, from a patient treated with tofacitinib. The receptor source for this set is a human donor with alopecia areata. Each CDR3 is given with its conserved first and last residue. A D gene is named only where the DNA matches it firmly. Clone sizes are given selectively: once, few, many, or a class where the clone is expanded.

TRBV11-2	TRBD1	once	TRBJ2-1	TGTGCCAGCGGCCGGGACCGGACAGGTGAGCAGTTCTTC	CASGRDRTGEQFF
TRBV7-2	-	-	TRBJ1-6	TGTGCCAGCAGCTTAGACCAGGGGTTTGGGTCACCCCTCCACTTT	CASSLDQGFGSPLHF
TRBV29-1	TRBD1	-	TRBJ2-6	TGCAGCGTGCCTCAGGGGGCTGGGGCCAACGTCCTGACTTTC	CSVPQGAGANVLTF
TRBV30	TRBD1	-	TRBJ2-5	TGTGCCTGGAGTGTAGGGGCAGGGGGCCAAGAGACCCAGTACTTC	CAWSVGAGGQETQYF
TRBV4-2	TRBD1	once	TRBJ1-4	TGTGCCAGCAGCCAAGCGGTTGGACAGGGAAATGAAAAACTGTTTTTT	CASSQAVGQGNEKLFF
TRBV5-1	-	few	TRBJ2-1	TGCGCCAGCAGCCCTGCCGGGACAATGGGGGCGAGCTCCTACAATGAGCAGTTCTTC	CASSPAGTMGASSYNEQFF
TRBV2	TRBD1	-	TRBJ2-7	TGTGCCAGCAGGTCGGGACAGGTGCCCGAGCAGTACTTC	CASRSGQVPEQYF
TRBV25-1	-	-	TRBJ1-6	TGTGCCAGCACGGGGGGGGCGGGTTCACCCCTCCACTTT	CASTGGAGSPLHF
TRBV2	TRBD1	few	TRBJ1-5	TGTGCCAGCAGTGCTGGGGACAGAAAACAGCCCCAGCATTTT	CASSAGDRKQPQHF
TRBV30	-	-	TRBJ1-1	TGTGCCTGGAGCTACCAGGGGACGAACACTGAAGCTTTCTTT	CAWSYQGTNTEAFF
TRBV6-5	TRBD1	-	TRBJ2-2	TGTGCCAGCAGTTACGGGACAGCGAACACCGGGGAGCTGTTTTTT	CASSYGTANTGELFF
TRBV29-1	-	few	TRBJ2-2	TGCAGCGTTGAAGGCCAGGCGCCCAACACCGGGGAGCTGTTTTTT	CSVEGQAPNTGELFF
TRBV4-1	TRBD2	-	TRBJ2-7	TGCGCCAGCAGCCAAGCATGGCTAGCGGACCACTACGAGCAGTACTTC	CASSQAWLADHYEQYF
TRBV4-1	-	few	TRBJ2-4	TGCGCCAGCAGCCAAGAACGGACGGCCCTGATAGCCAAAAACATTCAGTACTTC	CASSQERTALIAKNIQYF
TRBV2	-	few	TRBJ1-1	TGTGCCAGCAGTTCACAGGGTAGTGACACTGAAGCTTTCTTT	CASSSQGSDTEAFF
TRBV15	-	-	TRBJ1-5	TGTGCCACCAGCAGAGATTCGGCACCCACAACTTCCCAGCATTTT	CATSRDSAPTTSQHF
TRBV6-5	-	-	TRBJ2-7	TGTGCCAGCAGTTCAAACGGGAGATCCTACGAGCAGTACTTC	CASSSNGRSYEQYF
TRBV5-1	-	-	TRBJ2-1	TGCGCCAGCAGCTCCGGGCCCCCTGAGCAGTTCTTC	CASSSGPPEQFF